The source of this T cell receptor (beta chain) is a study of shared clonotypes between healthy human individuals. Whole-study results and caveats: The genetic and exposure-history diversity represented was limited by few donors.

Deep-level assay runs were performed. The assay was immunoSEQ multiplex PCR, and TCRdb's table has in-frame clones only and misses some. The table has 2,500,000 or so clones, approximately 93% seen once. V was cut by 5 bases and J by 4 bases, with 8 bases left in between. This CDR3 has 12 amino acids. Germline CDR1 reads MNHEY; CDR2 reads SMNVEV (reference sequence). As concerns this clone: The antigen remains undetermined. The sample carries other DNA sequences with the same CDR3.

The clonotype originates from a man younger than 35 in good health. Some clones in this sample may be carry-over from other donors' samples. The gene calls are TRBV27 and TRBJ1-2; D remains unclear. The sequenced sample was naive CD4+ T cells from PBMCs. As for subset: CD45RA+ positively selected. The CDR3 region has the DNA TGTGCCAGCAGTCCCCTGGGCTATGGCTACACCTTC. Translated: CASSPLGYGYTF.